This T cell receptor beta chain was found in a study of T cells after yellow fever vaccination. CDR1 is SQVTM, CDR2 ANQGSEA, per germline. The CDR3 is 14 residues long. Trimming pared 5 bases from V and 1 base from J, leaving 9 bases between. Each CDR3 protein is one row after TCRdb ran MiXCR on the 5' RACE reads. The sample has around 300,000 distinct CDR3 sequences, 13% seen once. This clonotype occurred a few times. The clonotype originates from a man aged 25-45 years who received the YFV17D yellow fever vaccine. J is TRBJ2-6 and V is TRBV29-1; D is ambiguous. Sequences were derived from CD4+ T cells sorted from PBMCs, sampled 45 days after the yellow fever booster vaccination. The CDR3 is CSVMDRSGANVLTF. Here the CDR3 DNA reads TGCAGCGTTATGGACCGATCTGGGGCCAACGTCCTGACTTTC.